One sample yielded the 10 T cell receptor beta chains listed below, sequenced in a study of metastatic and nonmetastatic thyroid tumors. Every patient was untreated before thyroid surgery. TCRdb reprocessed the PCR reads using MiXCR. The sample records around 7,800 clones, about 26% being singletons. The sequenced material came from adjacent normal tissue. These receptors came from a male donor with papillary thyroid cancer or a benign thyroid nodule (not recorded which). Some clones in this sample may be carry-over from other donors' samples.

Concerning this clone: A read error may produce the germline difference seen at one junction end. The chain carries TRBV6-1 and TRBJ2-2, with 7 bases matching TRBD1. This CDR3 is built from 15 residues. CDR1 and CDR2 from the germline V gene are MNHNS and SASEGT. The CDR3 sequence: CAISGRTGNTGELFF. The CDR3 DNA is TGTGCCATCAGTGGCCGGACAGGGAACACCGGGGAGCTGTTTTTT.

A few counts support this clone. CDR3 amino acids: CASSIVGVTEAFF. CDR3 bases: TGTGCCAGTAGTATTGTTGGCGTCACTGAAGCTTTCTTT. V and J are TRBV19 and TRBJ1-1; D unresolved. Germline values: CDR1 LNHDA, CDR2 SQIVND (reference sequence). V shed 3 bases and J shed 4 bases, with 9 bases lying between them. The CDR3 length is 13 residues.

In this sample, this clone turned up a few times. The rearrangement uses TRBV9 and TRBJ1-1, with D unclear. Germline CDR1 is SGDLS and CDR2 is YYNGEE. Deletions cut 3 bases from V and 1 base from J, with 7 bases between. This CDR3 is 13 amino acids long. This CDR3 reads CASSGASNTEAFF. CDR3 DNA: TGTGCCAGCAGCGGCGCCTCGAACACTGAAGCTTTCTTT.

V is TRBV20-1 and J is TRBJ1-1; D possibly corresponds to TRBD1 (6 bases). The germline V and J ends were trimmed by 3 bases and 0 bases, with 14 bases remaining between them. From germline, CDR1 is DFQATT and CDR2 SNEGSKA (reference sequence). The CDR3 is made up of 15 amino acids. CDR3 in DNA: TGCAGTGCTAGTACAGGGATGGAGTTGAACACTGAAGCTTTCTTT. Translated, it gives CSASTGMELNTEAFF.

Worth noting for this clone: Given a much more abundant clone one base away, this may be a read error. Other DNA sequences in this specimen translate into the identical CDR3. The chain joins TRBV5-4 to TRBJ2-1, with D perhaps matching TRBD2 (5 bases). The V gene's germline CDR1 is SGHNT and CDR2 YYREEE (reference sequence). The CDR3 extends over 15 amino acids. The CDR3 DNA sequence: TGTGCCAGCAGCCTTAGCGCAGCCTCCTATAATGAGCAGTTCTTC. Its translation: CASSLSAASYNEQFF.

This clone was detected once. V is TRBV5-4 and J is TRBJ2-2; maybe TRBD2 (7 bases). V was shortened by 1 base and J by 4 bases, with 20 bases between the two germline ends. The CDR3 sequence is 18 residues long. Germline CDR1 and CDR2: SGHNT and YYREEE (reference sequence). DNA of the CDR3: TGTGCCAGCAGCTTGACAGGCCGCGGGGGCCGGGGCACCGGGGAGCTGTTTTTT. This translates into CASSLTGRGGRGTGELFF.

The chain combines TRBV25-1 with TRBJ1-1; no clear D gene. In germline, CDR1 is MGHDK, CDR2 SYGVNS. This CDR3 spans 12 amino acids. V lost 4 bases to trimming and J lost 10 bases, with 13 bases between them. CDR3 DNA sequence: TGTGCCAGCAGTGGGTACCAGGTTCGAGCTTTCTTT. It yields the protein CASSGYQVRAFF.

In regard to this clone: The CDR3 ends on some other residue instead of the conserved phenylalanine or tryptophan, so this is likely a read error. The chain employs TRBV12-3 or TRBV12-4 and TRBJ2-7, with a weak D call TRBD2 (6 bases). CDR3 length: 14 amino acids. Trimming pared 6 bases from V and 2 bases from J, leaving 14 bases between. CDR3 coding DNA: TGTGCCAGCAGCCCCCGACTAGGCGCCTACGAGCAGTACTTA. This sequence encodes CASSPRLGAYEQYL.

Worth noting for this clone: Mismatch with germline at one junction end may stem from a read error. The rearrangement links TRBV30 to TRBJ2-3; tentative D call: TRBD2 (6 bases). Germline CDR1 is GTSNPN and CDR2 is SVGIG (reference sequence). This CDR3 region has 13 residues. CDR3 protein: CAWTLASRDTQYF. CDR3 DNA sequence: TGTGCCTGGACTCTAGCGAGCAGAGATACGCAGTATTTT. Together with reference TRBV30 and TRBJ2-3, the CDR3 gives the full variable domain: SQTIHQWPATLVQPVGSPLSLECTVEGTSNPNLYWYRQAAGRGLQLLFYSVGIGQISSEVPQNLSASRPQDRQFILSSKKLLLSDSGFYLCAWTLASRDTQYFGPGTRLTVL.

As for this clone: An end of the junction does not agree with germline; a read error may underlie this. The chain carries TRBV6-2 or TRBV6-3 and TRBJ2-1; TRBD2 matches at 7 bases. CDR1 MNHEY and CDR2 SVGEGT come from the germline V gene. This CDR3 region has 18 residues. The CDR3 sequence: CASSYEPSWSGIYNDQFF. The DNA for the CDR3 is TGTGCCAGCAGTTACGAGCCCTCGTGGAGCGGGATTTACAATGATCAGTTCTTC.